This T cell receptor beta chain is drawn from a study of blood T cell repertoires in COVID-19. V lost 0 bases and J 0 bases, leaving 7 bases between the germline ends. This CDR3 is built from 14 residues. Per germline, CDR1 SGHRS and CDR2 YFSETQ. This table comes from immunoSEQ multiplex PCR, and its TCRdb copy is limited to in-frame clones, with some not included. The table shows 200,000 to 300,000 clones, with around 86% occurring only once. V gene TRBV5-1 combines with J gene TRBJ2-7; the D is unclear. This TCR was recovered from a woman aged 55-70 years who had recovered from COVID-19. The specimen sequenced was peripheral blood. The CDR3 bases are TGCGCCAGCAGCTTGGGTCCCAGCTCCTACGAGCAGTACTTC. Protein sequence: CASSLGPSSYEQYF.